The rows below give T cell receptor beta chains drawn from one sample of a study of blood T cells in healthy people across ages. MiXCR was run by TCRdb on the 5' RACE reads, yielding one entry per CDR3 protein. Among 1.8 million or so distinct CDR3 sequences listed, about 39% were seen once. The material sequenced was blood. Receptors were obtained from a human donor in good health. Each CDR3 is given with its conserved first and last residue. Fields, in order: J gene, D gene, V gene, clone size, CDR3 DNA, CDR3 protein. A D gene is named only where the DNA matches it firmly. Expanded clones get a size class; other rows say once, few or many, or leave the size out.

j_gene: TRBJ1-2
d_gene: TRBD1
v_gene: TRBV5-1
abundance: NA
CDR3nt: TGCGCCAGCAGCGCGGACAGGTTGGATGGCTACACCTTC
CDR3aa: CASSADRLDGYTF

j_gene: TRBJ1-4
d_gene: TRBD1
v_gene: TRBV6-6
abundance: NA
CDR3nt: TGTGCCAGCAGTTACCCAGGGGGCTTTAATGAAAAACTGTTTTTT
CDR3aa: CASSYPGGFNEKLFF

j_gene: TRBJ1-6
d_gene: NA
v_gene: TRBV4-2
abundance: few
CDR3nt: TGTGCCAGCAGCCTTCGGTCGGGGGGAAGTTCACCCCTCCACTTT
CDR3aa: CASSLRSGGSSPLHF

j_gene: TRBJ2-7
d_gene: NA
v_gene: TRBV29-1
abundance: NA
CDR3nt: TGCAGCGTTGCTACCAGGTTAACCTACGAGCAGTACTTC
CDR3aa: CSVATRLTYEQYF

j_gene: TRBJ1-4
d_gene: TRBD1
v_gene: TRBV7-2
abundance: few
CDR3nt: TGTGCCAGCAGCTTGACAGGGTCGTATGAAAAACTGTTTTTT
CDR3aa: CASSLTGSYEKLFF

j_gene: TRBJ1-2
d_gene: TRBD1
v_gene: TRBV6-6
abundance: NA
CDR3nt: TGTGCCAGCGAAGGAGAAACCCCGACAGGGATGCATGGCTACACCTTC
CDR3aa: CASEGETPTGMHGYTF

j_gene: TRBJ2-5
d_gene: NA
v_gene: TRBV4-2
abundance: NA
CDR3nt: TGTGCCAGCAGCCAAGATTCCTCCCCAAGCGATTACCAAGAGACCCAGTACTTC
CDR3aa: CASSQDSSPSDYQETQYF

j_gene: TRBJ2-2
d_gene: NA
v_gene: TRBV6-6
abundance: few
CDR3nt: TGTGCCACTAGGACTATGAACACCGGGGAGCTGTTTTTT
CDR3aa: CATRTMNTGELFF

j_gene: TRBJ2-1
d_gene: NA
v_gene: TRBV15
abundance: few
CDR3nt: TGTGCCACCAGCAGAGATTTCAACAATGAGCAGTTCTTC
CDR3aa: CATSRDFNNEQFF

j_gene: TRBJ2-3
d_gene: NA
v_gene: TRBV12-5
abundance: once
CDR3nt: TGTGCTAGTGGTCTACCTCGGACCACCACAGATACGCAGTATTTT
CDR3aa: CASGLPRTTTDTQYF

j_gene: TRBJ1-2
d_gene: NA
v_gene: TRBV7-2
abundance: NA
CDR3nt: TGTGCCAGCACAGGGGACAACTATGGCTACACCTTC
CDR3aa: CASTGDNYGYTF

j_gene: TRBJ2-5
d_gene: NA
v_gene: TRBV27
abundance: NA
CDR3nt: TGTGCCAGCAGTTTTGATGTGGGGGAGACCCAGTACTTC
CDR3aa: CASSFDVGETQYF

j_gene: TRBJ2-1
d_gene: NA
v_gene: TRBV7-8
abundance: NA
CDR3nt: TGTGCCAGCACCAAGAGCGGGCGAAGCTCCTACAATGAGCAGTTCTTC
CDR3aa: CASTKSGRSSYNEQFF

j_gene: TRBJ2-5
d_gene: TRBD1
v_gene: TRBV18
abundance: NA
CDR3nt: TGTGCCAGCTCACCACGAGGACGGACAGGGGAAGAGACCCAGTACTTC
CDR3aa: CASSPRGRTGEETQYF

j_gene: TRBJ2-3
d_gene: TRBD2
v_gene: TRBV10-3
abundance: NA
CDR3nt: TGTGCCATCAGGGGTTTTAGCGGGCTCACAGATACGCAGTATTTT
CDR3aa: CAIRGFSGLTDTQYF

j_gene: TRBJ2-7
d_gene: NA
v_gene: TRBV10-3
abundance: NA
CDR3nt: TGTGCCATCAGTGACCTAGGGGACGAGCAGTACTTC
CDR3aa: CAISDLGDEQYF

j_gene: TRBJ2-5
d_gene: NA
v_gene: TRBV9
abundance: few
CDR3nt: TGTGCCAGCAGCGTAGGCTCTACGGAGGGCCAGTACTTC
CDR3aa: CASSVGSTEGQYF

j_gene: TRBJ2-1
d_gene: NA
v_gene: TRBV9
abundance: few
CDR3nt: TGTGCCAGCAGCGTCGGTAGTTTCGTTGAGCAGTTCTTC
CDR3aa: CASSVGSFVEQFF